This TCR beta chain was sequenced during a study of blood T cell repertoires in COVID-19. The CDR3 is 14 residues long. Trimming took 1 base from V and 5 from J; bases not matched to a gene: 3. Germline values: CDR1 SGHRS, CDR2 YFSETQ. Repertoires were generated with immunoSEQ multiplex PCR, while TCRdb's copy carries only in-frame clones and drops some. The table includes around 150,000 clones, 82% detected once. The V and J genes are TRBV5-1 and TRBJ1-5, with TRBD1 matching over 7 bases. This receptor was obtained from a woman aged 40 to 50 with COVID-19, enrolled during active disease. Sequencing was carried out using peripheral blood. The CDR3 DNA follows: TGCGCCAGCAGCTTGCGTCAGGGGGATCAGCCCCAGCATTTT. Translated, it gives CASSLRQGDQPQHF.